This T cell receptor beta chain was obtained from a study of shared clonotypes between healthy human individuals. General study findings and limits: Estimated richness was generally greater in naive than memory subsets. When naive CD4 clonotypes were compared across a handful of donors, 4% to 6.5% were shared.

Naive CD8 cells lacked CD45RO and underwent positive selection for CCR7, leaving out terminally differentiated effector memory CD45RA+ cells. The V end was cut by 6 bases, the J end by 0 bases, with 12 bases between. CDR1 and CDR2 from the germline V gene are SGHTA and FQGNSA. The length of the CDR3 is 15 residues. Of note for this clone: Its antigen is unknown.

Running of the assay took place at deep level. How the authors handled the data: ImmunoSEQ supplied junction-only sequences lacking quality scores, so filtering was different. Using immunoSEQ multiplex PCR, the repertoire was profiled, and TCRdb retains in-frame clones only, with some absent. Clone size and V and J calls were adopted from that table, with D and trimming inferred from the DNA. The sample includes some 2,100,000 clones, around 93% of them seen just once. This clonotype originated in a man aged 18 to 35 in good health. Some clones in this sample may be carry-over from other donors' samples. The rearrangement links TRBV7-2 to TRBJ2-1; D not resolved. Sequencing was carried out using naive CD8+ T cells from PBMCs. DNA for the CDR3: TGTGCCAGCAGTGATAGACTGGACTCCTACAATGAGCAGTTCTTC. The encoded protein is CASSDRLDSYNEQFF.